This TCR beta chain was sequenced in a study of blood T cell repertoires in COVID-19. Across the study: Sites in the United States, Italy and Spain provided acute and convalescent COVID-19 samples.

A single count supports this clone. This CDR3 spans 13 amino acids. CDR1 is MDHEN, CDR2 SYDVKM, per germline. The trim removed 7 bases at V and 5 bases at J, leaving 4 bases unmatched. The assay was immunoSEQ multiplex PCR, and TCRdb's table has in-frame clones only and misses some. The repertoire holds a few hundred thousand clones, with roughly 86% as singletons. The genes are TRBV28 and TRBJ1-5; 8 bases line up with TRBD1. Sequences were obtained from PBMCs or T cells enriched from blood (not recorded which). The sequence came from a woman aged 25 to 39 who had recovered from COVID-19. For the CDR3, the DNA is TGTGCCAGCAAGGGCAGGGGGCATCAGCCCCAGCATTTT. This sequence encodes CASKGRGHQPQHF.